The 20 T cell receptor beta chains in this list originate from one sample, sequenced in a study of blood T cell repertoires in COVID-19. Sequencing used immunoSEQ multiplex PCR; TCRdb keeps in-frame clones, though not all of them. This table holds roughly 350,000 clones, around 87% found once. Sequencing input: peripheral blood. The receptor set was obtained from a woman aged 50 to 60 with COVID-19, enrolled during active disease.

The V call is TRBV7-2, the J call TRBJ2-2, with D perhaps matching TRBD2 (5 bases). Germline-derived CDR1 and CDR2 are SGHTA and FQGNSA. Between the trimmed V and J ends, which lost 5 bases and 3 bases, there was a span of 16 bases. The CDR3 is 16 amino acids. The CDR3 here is CASSPAPTRYTGELFF. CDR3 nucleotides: TGTGCCAGCAGCCCAGCCCCAACTAGATACACCGGGGAGCTGTTTTTT.

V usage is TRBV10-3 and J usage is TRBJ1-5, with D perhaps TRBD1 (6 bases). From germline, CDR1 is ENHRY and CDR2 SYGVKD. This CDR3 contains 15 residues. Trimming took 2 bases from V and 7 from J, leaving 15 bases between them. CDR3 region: CAISEGQRLGQPQHF. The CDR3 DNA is TGTGCCATCAGTGAGGGACAGAGGCTCGGACAGCCCCAGCATTTT.

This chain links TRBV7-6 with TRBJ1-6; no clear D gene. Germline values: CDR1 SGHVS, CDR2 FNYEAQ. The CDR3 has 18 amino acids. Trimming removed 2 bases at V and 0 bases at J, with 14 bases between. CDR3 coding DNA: TGTGCCAGCAGCTTACGCCAACGCGGTTTCTCCTATAATTCACCCCTCCACTTT. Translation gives CASSLRQRGFSYNSPLHF.

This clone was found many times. The CDR3, as DNA: TGCAGCGTTGAAGGTCACAGGAACTATGGCTACACCTTC. Translating gives CSVEGHRNYGYTF. J is TRBJ1-2 and V is TRBV29-1; D might be TRBD1 (5 bases). V was clipped by 1 base and J by 2 bases, with 8 bases between them. Looked up from germline, CDR1 is SQVTM and CDR2 is ANQGSEA. The CDR3 spans 13 residues.

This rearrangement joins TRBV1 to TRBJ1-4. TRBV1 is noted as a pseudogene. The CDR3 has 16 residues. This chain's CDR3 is CTSSQDRGMANEKLFF. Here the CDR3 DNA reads TGCACCAGCAGCCAAGATCGAGGGATGGCTAATGAAAAACTGTTTTTT.

CDR3 amino acids: CAWSRLASTGELFF. The CDR3 nucleotides read TGTGCCTGGAGTAGACTAGCGAGCACCGGGGAGCTGTTTTTT. This chain joins TRBV30 and TRBJ2-2; 8 bases agree with TRBD2. Germline V CDR1 and CDR2: GTSNPN, SVGIG (reference sequence). This CDR3 has 14 amino acids. V was pared by 2 bases and J by 4 bases, with 3 bases of the junction left unmatched.

The CDR3 DNA reads TGTGCCAGCAGCCCTAGCGGGGTGAGCACAGATACGCAGTATTTT. Translated, it gives CASSPSGVSTDTQYF. The chain is built from TRBV11-2 and TRBJ2-3, with 9 bases lining up with TRBD2. Trimming at V came to 5 bases and at J to 0 bases, leaving 3 bases not matched to a gene. Germline V gene sequence: CDR1 SGHAT, CDR2 FQNNGV. CDR3 size: 15 residues.

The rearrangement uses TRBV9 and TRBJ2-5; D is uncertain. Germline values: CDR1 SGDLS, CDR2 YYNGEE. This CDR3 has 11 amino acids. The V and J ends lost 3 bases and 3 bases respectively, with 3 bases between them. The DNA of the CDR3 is TGTGCCAGCAGCGGAGAAGAGACCCAGTACTTC. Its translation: CASSGEETQYF. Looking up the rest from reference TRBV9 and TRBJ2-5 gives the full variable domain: DSGVTQTPKHLITATGQRVTLRCSPRSGDLSVYWYQQSLDQGLQFLIQYYNGEERAKGNILERFSAQQFPDLHSELNLSSLELGDSALYFCASSGEETQYFGPGTRLLVL.

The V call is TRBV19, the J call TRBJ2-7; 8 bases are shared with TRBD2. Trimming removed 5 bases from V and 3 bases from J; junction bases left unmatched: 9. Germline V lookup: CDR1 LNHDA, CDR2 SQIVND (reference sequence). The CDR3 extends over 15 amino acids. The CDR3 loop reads CASSLSGSGIYEQYF. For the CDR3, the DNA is TGTGCCAGTAGTCTCAGTGGTAGCGGGATCTACGAGCAGTACTTC.

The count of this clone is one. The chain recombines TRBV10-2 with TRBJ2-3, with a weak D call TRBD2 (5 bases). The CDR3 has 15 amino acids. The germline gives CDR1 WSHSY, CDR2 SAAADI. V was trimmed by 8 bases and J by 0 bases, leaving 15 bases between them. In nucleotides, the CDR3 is TGCGCCAGCCTCGGCGGGTCGACTAGCACAGATACGCAGTATTTT. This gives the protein CASLGGSTSTDTQYF.

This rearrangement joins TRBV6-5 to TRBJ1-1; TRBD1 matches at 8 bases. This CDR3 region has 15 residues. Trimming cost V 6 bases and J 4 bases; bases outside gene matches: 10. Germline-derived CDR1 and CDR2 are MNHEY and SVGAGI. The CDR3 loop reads CASSRRPQGGTEAFF. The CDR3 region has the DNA TGTGCCAGCAGCAGGCGACCACAGGGGGGCACTGAAGCTTTCTTT.

The CDR3 DNA sequence: TGTGCCAGCAGCCTCAGGGGGCTGGAGAACTATGGCTACACCTTC. Translating it yields CASSLRGLENYGYTF. The rearrangement uses TRBV28 and TRBJ1-2, with 8 positions matching TRBD1. Germline V gene lookup returns CDR1 MDHEN and CDR2 SYDVKM. The junction had 8 bases not matched to a gene; V was cut back by 6 bases and J by 2 bases. This CDR3 is built from 15 residues.

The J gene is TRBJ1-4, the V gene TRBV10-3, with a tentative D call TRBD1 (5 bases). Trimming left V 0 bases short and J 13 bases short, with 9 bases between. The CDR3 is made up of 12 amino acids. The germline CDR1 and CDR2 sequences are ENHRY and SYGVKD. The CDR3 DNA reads TGTGCCATCAGTGAGTCCAGGGAGGGACTGTTTTTT. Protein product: CAISESREGLFF.

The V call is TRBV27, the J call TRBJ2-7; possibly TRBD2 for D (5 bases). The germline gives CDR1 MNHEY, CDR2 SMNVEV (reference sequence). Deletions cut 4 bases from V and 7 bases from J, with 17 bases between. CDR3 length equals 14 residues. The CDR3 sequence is CASSSSEDTREQYF. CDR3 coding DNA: TGTGCCAGCAGTTCCTCGGAGGATACGAGAGAGCAGTACTTC.

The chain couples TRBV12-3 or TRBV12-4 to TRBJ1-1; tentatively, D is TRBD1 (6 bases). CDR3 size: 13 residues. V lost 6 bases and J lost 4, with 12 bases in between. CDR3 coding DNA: TGTGCCAGCAGCTCGACAGGATCCACTGAAGCTTTCTTT. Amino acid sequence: CASSSTGSTEAFF.

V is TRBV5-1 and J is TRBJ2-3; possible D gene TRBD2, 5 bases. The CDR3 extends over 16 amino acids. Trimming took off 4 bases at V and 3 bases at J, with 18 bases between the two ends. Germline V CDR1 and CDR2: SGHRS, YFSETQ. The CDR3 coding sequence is TGCGCCAGCAGCCCGAAGGGAGTTCGTACGACAGATACGCAGTATTTT. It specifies CASSPKGVRTTDTQYF.

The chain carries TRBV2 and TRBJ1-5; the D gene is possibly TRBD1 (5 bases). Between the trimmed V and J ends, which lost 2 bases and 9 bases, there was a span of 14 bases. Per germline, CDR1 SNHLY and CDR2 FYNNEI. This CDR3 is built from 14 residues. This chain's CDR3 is CASSEYAGGGPQHF. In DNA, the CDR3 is TGTGCCAGCAGTGAATACGCGGGGGGAGGGCCCCAGCATTTT. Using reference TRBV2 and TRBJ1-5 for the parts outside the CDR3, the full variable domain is EPEVTQTPSHQVTQMGQEVILRCVPISNHLYFYWYRQILGQKVEFLVSFYNNEISEKSEIFDDQFSVERPDGSNFTLKIRSTKLEDSAMYFCASSEYAGGGPQHFGDGTRLSIL.

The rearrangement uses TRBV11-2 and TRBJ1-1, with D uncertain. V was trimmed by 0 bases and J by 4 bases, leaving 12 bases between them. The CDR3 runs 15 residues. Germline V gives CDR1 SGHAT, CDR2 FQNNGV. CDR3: CASSLDLLAGTEAFF. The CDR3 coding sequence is TGTGCCAGCAGCTTAGATCTCCTCGCCGGCACTGAAGCTTTCTTT.

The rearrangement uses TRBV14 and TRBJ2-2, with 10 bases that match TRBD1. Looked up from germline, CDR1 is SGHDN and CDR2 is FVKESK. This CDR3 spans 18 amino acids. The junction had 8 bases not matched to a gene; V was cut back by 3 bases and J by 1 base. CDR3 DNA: TGTGCCAGCAGCCACCCGGGACAGGGGCTGAAGAACACCGGGGAGCTGTTTTTT. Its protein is CASSHPGQGLKNTGELFF.

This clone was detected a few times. The CDR3: CASGSGYTYNEQFF. For the CDR3, the DNA is TGTGCCAGCGGATCAGGGTACACCTACAATGAGCAGTTCTTC. The chain combines TRBV6-5 with TRBJ2-1; the D gene is possibly TRBD1 (5 bases). This CDR3 is built from 14 residues. Per germline, CDR1 MNHEY and CDR2 SVGAGI. V was cut by 8 bases and J by 2 bases, with 13 bases left in between.